One and the same sample provided the 15 T cell receptor beta chains below, sequenced in a study of blood T cell repertoires in COVID-19. Some clones are missing from TCRdb's copy, which holds only in-frame ones; the method was immunoSEQ multiplex PCR. The profile shows 390,000 or so clones, 86% of them singletons. The sequencing input was peripheral blood. The origin of the receptors is a woman in her 30s with active or convalescent COVID-19.

This chain joins TRBV7-9 and TRBJ1-1; possibly TRBD1 for D (6 bases). V lost 7 bases to trimming and J lost 2 bases, with 17 bases between them. Germline loops: CDR1 SEHNR, CDR2 FQNEAQ (reference sequence). This CDR3 has 15 residues. The CDR3 here is CASTATRQANTEAFF. CDR3 coding DNA: TGTGCCAGCACAGCAACACGACAGGCCAACACTGAAGCTTTCTTT.

This chain uses TRBV6-5 with TRBJ1-1; 9 bases agree with TRBD1. The CDR3 consists of 15 residues. CDR1 and CDR2 from the germline V gene are MNHEY and SVGAGI. The V gene end was trimmed by 8 bases and the J gene end by 0 bases; junction bases not matched to a gene: 7. The CDR3 reads CASADRGLMNTEAFF. DNA for the CDR3: TGTGCCAGCGCCGACAGGGGGTTAATGAACACTGAAGCTTTCTTT.

The chain uses TRBV2 and TRBJ2-3, with TRBD2 matching over 15 bases. Germline CDR1 SNHLY, CDR2 FYNNEI. CDR3 length equals 17 residues. V lost 5 bases to trimming and J lost 7 bases; unmatched junction nucleotides: 10. CDR3 amino acids: CASSPRTSGGASHTQYF. The CDR3 DNA sequence: TGTGCCAGCAGTCCTCGGACTAGCGGGGGGGCCTCTCATACGCAGTATTTT.

This clone occurred many times. This rearrangement joins TRBV19 to TRBJ1-5; D perhaps matches TRBD1 (5 bases). Germline V gene sequence: CDR1 LNHDA, CDR2 SQIVND (reference sequence). Trimming left V 5 bases short and J 3 bases short, with 8 bases between. This CDR3 spans 13 amino acids. CDR3 nucleotide sequence: TGTGCCAGTAGTGACAGACTCAATCAGCCCCAGCATTTT. As protein: CASSDRLNQPQHF. Variable domain in full (rest from reference TRBV19 and TRBJ1-5): DGGITQSPKYLFRKEGQNVTLSCEQNLNHDAMYWYRQDPGQGLRLIYYSQIVNDFQKGDIAEGYSVSREKKESFPLTVTSAQKNPTAFYLCASSDRLNQPQHFGDGTRLSIL.

This clone was seen a few times. The chain uses TRBV7-9 and TRBJ2-1, with 7 bases aligning to TRBD1. CDR1 is SEHNR and CDR2 is FQNEAQ in the germline V gene (reference sequence). Trimming removed 4 bases from V and 3 bases from J; junction bases left unmatched: 6. This CDR3 has 15 amino acids. Here the CDR3 reads CASSYRGGGYNEQFF. The CDR3 bases are TGTGCCAGCAGCTACAGGGGTGGGGGCTACAATGAGCAGTTCTTC.

The chain has TRBV2 and TRBJ1-4; D may be TRBD1 (5 bases). This CDR3 comprises 15 residues. The germline gives CDR1 SNHLY, CDR2 FYNNEI. V lost 7 bases and J 8 bases, leaving 20 bases between the germline ends. The CDR3 DNA is TGTGCCAGCATCCGAACCCAGGGAGGTGGGGAAAAACTGTTTTTT. Its translation: CASIRTQGGGEKLFF.

The chain couples TRBV30 to TRBJ2-5; D may be TRBD2 (5 bases). Trimming cost V 1 base and J 5 bases, with 11 bases left between them. The CDR3 runs 13 residues. The germline V gene has CDR1 GTSNPN and CDR2 SVGIG (reference sequence). The CDR3, as DNA: TGTGCCTGGAGTGAATTTTCGGGGGAGACCCAGTACTTC. Translating gives CAWSEFSGETQYF.

This chain connects TRBV7-6 to TRBJ2-7; 7 bases are shared with TRBD2. Germline trimming cut 1 base from V and 3 bases from J; bases unmatched to any gene: 6. Per germline, CDR1 SGHVS and CDR2 FNYEAQ. The CDR3 spans 15 residues. The CDR3 protein is CASSLGAGTLYEQYF. DNA for the CDR3: TGTGCCAGCAGCTTAGGAGCGGGGACCCTCTACGAGCAGTACTTC.

Concerning this clone itself: A read error may produce the germline difference seen at one junction end. J is TRBJ2-5 and V is TRBV5-1; D tentatively reads TRBD1 or TRBD2 (6 bases each). CDR3 size: 17 residues. CDR1 and CDR2 (germline): SGHRS, YFSETQ. For the CDR3, the DNA is TGCGCCCGCAGCTTGGGGGGCGTTGGGGGCATACAAGAGACCCAGTACTTC. Protein product: CARSLGGVGGIQETQYF.

The chain employs TRBV19 and TRBJ2-3; D is undetermined. There are 14 residues in the CDR3. The V end was cut by 5 bases, the J end by 0 bases, with 9 bases between. The germline CDR1 and CDR2 sequences are LNHDA and SQIVND (reference sequence). The CDR3 DNA is TGTGCCAGTAGTCGACTTCCTAGCACAGATACGCAGTATTTT. Residues: CASSRLPSTDTQYF. Using reference TRBV19 and TRBJ2-3 for the parts outside the CDR3, the full variable domain is DGGITQSPKYLFRKEGQNVTLSCEQNLNHDAMYWYRQDPGQGLRLIYYSQIVNDFQKGDIAEGYSVSREKKESFPLTVTSAQKNPTAFYLCASSRLPSTDTQYFGPGTRLTVL.

The CDR3 reads CASSSWTDTNYGYTF. The DNA for the CDR3 is TGTGCCAGCAGCTCGTGGACAGATACTAACTATGGCTACACCTTC. The chain joins TRBV11-2 to TRBJ1-2; D might be TRBD1 (6 bases). From germline, CDR1 is SGHAT and CDR2 FQNNGV. Deletions cut 4 bases from V and 0 bases from J, with 12 bases between. This CDR3 has 15 amino acids.

This clone was seen a few times. The chain uses TRBV10-3 and TRBJ1-1; D uncertain. Germline V gene sequence: CDR1 ENHRY, CDR2 SYGVKD. Trimming shortened V by 9 bases and J by 5 bases, and 16 bases separated the two germline ends. This CDR3 is built from 13 residues. This CDR3 is CAIIGILVTEAFF. In nucleotides, the CDR3 is TGTGCCATAATCGGGATACTTGTGACTGAAGCTTTCTTT.

The chain couples TRBV7-9 to TRBJ2-3; 7 bases are a match to TRBD2. With V trimmed by 3 bases and J by 14 bases, 5 bases remained unmatched. Germline V gene sequence: CDR1 SEHNR, CDR2 FQNEAQ (reference sequence). The CDR3 sequence is 11 residues long. CDR3 region: CASSLRGWAYF. The CDR3 nucleotides read TGTGCCAGCAGCTTGCGGGGGTGGGCGTATTTT.

This chain links TRBV10-2 with TRBJ2-1; tentatively, D is TRBD2 (6 bases). Trimming stripped 6 bases from V and 9 bases from J, with 15 bases between. The CDR3 length is 13 residues. Germline-derived CDR1 and CDR2 are WSHSY and SAAADI. This CDR3 is CASRTRKGPEQFF. The CDR3 region has the DNA TGCGCCAGCAGGACTAGAAAGGGGCCTGAGCAGTTCTTC.

This clone has only one observation. The CDR3 DNA follows: TGTGCCAGCAGCTTAGCGCCAGTACAGGGAGATTTAGAGACCCAGTACTTC. It is translated as CASSLAPVQGDLETQYF. The rearrangement joins TRBV7-9 to TRBJ2-5; D is perhaps TRBD1 (6 bases). CDR1 and CDR2 (germline): SEHNR, FQNEAQ (reference sequence). The length of the CDR3 is 17 residues. Trimming took 0 bases from V and 4 from J, leaving 18 bases between them.